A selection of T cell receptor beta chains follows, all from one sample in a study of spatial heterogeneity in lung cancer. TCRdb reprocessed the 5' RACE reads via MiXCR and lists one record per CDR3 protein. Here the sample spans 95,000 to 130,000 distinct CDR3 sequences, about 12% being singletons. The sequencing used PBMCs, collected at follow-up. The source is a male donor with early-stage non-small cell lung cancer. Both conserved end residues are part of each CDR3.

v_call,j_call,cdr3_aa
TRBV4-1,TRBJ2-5,CASSPSGGREETQYF
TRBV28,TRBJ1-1,CASSPLYTEAFF
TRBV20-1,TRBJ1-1,CSAISPGGWNTEAFF
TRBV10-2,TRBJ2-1,CASRSDEQFF
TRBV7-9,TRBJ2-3,CASTSIGAGYF
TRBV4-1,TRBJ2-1,CASSQVGGDYRFF
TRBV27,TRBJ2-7,CASSLSTGTYEQYF
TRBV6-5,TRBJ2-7,CASSYGGGGFSYEQYF
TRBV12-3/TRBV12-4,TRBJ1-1,CANTGPGDTEAFF
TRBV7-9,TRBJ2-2,CVSSARFATGNTGELFF
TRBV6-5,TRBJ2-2,CASKRPGRNTGELFF
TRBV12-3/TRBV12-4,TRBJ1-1,CASSRGAMNTEAFF
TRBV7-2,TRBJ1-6,CASSPRGPSSSYNSPLHF
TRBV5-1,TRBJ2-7,CASSFSGVTYEQYF
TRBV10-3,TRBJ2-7,CAISERGFFYEQYF
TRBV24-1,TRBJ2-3,CATSDPGTAGWDTQYF
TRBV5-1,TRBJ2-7,CASSLAGQGFYEQYF
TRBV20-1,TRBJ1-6,CSAPDGGTVRPLHF